A single sample gave rise to the 21 T cell receptor beta chains below, sequenced in a study of CD8+CD57+ T cells in acquired aplastic anemia. TCR beta VDJ and CDR3 profiles were obtained from a genomic DNA template. TCRdb reprocessed the reads via MiXCR and lists one record per CDR3 protein. The sample holds over 150,000 distinct CDR3 sequences; just over 50% are singletons and the top ten take less than 15%. For sequencing, patients were chosen who had shown expansion of CD8+CD57+ cells by flow cytometry. Sequenced input: sorted CD4+, CD8+, or CD8+CD57+ T cells (not recorded which) from PBMCs. These receptors all come from a human donor with aplastic anemia.

The V gene is TRBV7-8, the J gene TRBJ2-5; 8 nucleotides line up with TRBD2. The V segment lost 6 bases and the J segment 1 base; nucleotides outside the gene matches: 7. CDR1 is SGHVS, CDR2 FQNEAQ, per germline. The CDR3 length is 15 residues. In DNA, the CDR3 is TGTGCCAGCAGTTACGGGGGGGCCATCCAAGAGACCCAGTACTTC. Protein sequence: CASSYGGAIQETQYF.

The J gene is TRBJ2-7, the V gene TRBV12-3 or TRBV12-4, with TRBD2 matching over 10 bases. The CDR3 sequence is 16 residues long. The junction had 13 bases not matched to a gene; V was cut back by 5 bases and J by 6 bases. CDR3 sequence (DNA): TGTGCCAGCAGTGAAGCGGGAGGGGGGAACATATTCGAGCAGTACTTC. Its translation: CASSEAGGGNIFEQYF.

This clonotype came up many times. The rearrangement joins TRBV2 to TRBJ1-2; D ambiguous. There are 10 residues in the CDR3. V was cut by 7 bases and J by 9 bases, with 9 bases left in between. CDR1 is SNHLY and CDR2 is FYNNEI in the germline V gene. CDR3 amino acids: CASIESSYTF. The CDR3 nucleotides read TGTGCCAGCATCGAATCGAGCTACACCTTC.

Regarding this clonotype: The junction departs from germline at one end; a sequencing error may be responsible. J is TRBJ2-7 and V is TRBV4-2; D remains ambiguous. This CDR3 comprises 12 residues. CDR1 is LGHNA and CDR2 is YNFKEQ in the germline V gene. The CDR3 loop reads CASSEDRNEQYF. The CDR3 coding sequence is TGTGCCAGCAGCGAAGATCGGAACGAGCAGTACTTC.

Concerning this clonotype: A much larger clone sits a single nucleotide away, making a read error possible. This chain links TRBV6-1 with TRBJ2-1, with D maybe TRBD2 (7 bases). The CDR3 is 16 amino acids. CDR1 and CDR2 from the germline V gene are MNHNS and SASEGT. V dropped 7 bases and J dropped 4 bases, with 20 bases sitting between them. Here the CDR3 reads CASTQGGGAVYNEQFF. The CDR3 DNA sequence: TGTGCCAGCACTCAAGGTGGGGGGGCAGTATACAATGAGCAGTTCTTC.

The chain couples TRBV27 to TRBJ1-1; D perhaps matches TRBD1 (5 bases). Germline CDR1 and CDR2: MNHEY and SMNVEV (reference sequence). V lost 5 bases and J lost 5, with 15 bases in between. CDR3 length: 14 residues. CDR3 residues: CASSPPGGGTEAFF. Written as DNA, the CDR3 is TGTGCCAGCAGTCCCCCCGGGGGAGGAACTGAAGCTTTCTTT.

As to this clonotype: Mismatch with germline at one junction end may stem from a read error. The chain links TRBV20-1 to TRBJ2-1, with a tentative D call TRBD1 (6 bases). CDR1 DFQATT and CDR2 SNEGSKA come from the germline V gene (reference sequence). The CDR3 is 15 amino acids. CDR3 residues: CSAQTRDISYNEQLF. The CDR3 DNA reads TGCAGTGCTCAGACCCGGGACATCTCCTACAATGAGCAGCTCTTC.

The chain links TRBV19 to TRBJ1-4; a possible D gene is TRBD1 (6 bases). Looked up from germline, CDR1 is LNHDA and CDR2 is SQIVND (reference sequence). The CDR3 contains 17 residues. Trimming removed 3 bases from V and 0 bases from J, with 14 bases in between. The chain's CDR3 is CASSIGRGRATNEKLFF. As DNA, the CDR3 is TGTGCCAGTAGTATCGGCAGGGGTCGAGCAACTAATGAAAAACTGTTTTTT.

The chain has TRBV7-4 and TRBJ2-5; 15 positions agree with TRBD2. V was clipped by 5 bases and J by 4 bases; unmatched bases: 11. The CDR3 runs to 18 residues. Germline V gives CDR1 SGHVT, CDR2 SQSDAQ. CDR3 region: CASSRQGTSGGQRETQYF. In DNA, the CDR3 is TGTGCCAGCAGCAGACAGGGGACTAGCGGGGGGCAGAGAGAGACCCAGTACTTC.

This chain joins TRBV19 and TRBJ2-1; D is ambiguous. Germline assignment: CDR1 LNHDA and CDR2 SQIVND (reference sequence). CDR3 size: 14 residues. V lost 6 bases and J lost 0, with 9 bases in between. In DNA, the CDR3 is TGTGCCAGTAGGATTGCGGACTCCTACAATGAGCAGTTCTTC. Translating it yields CASRIADSYNEQFF.

V is TRBV20-1 and J is TRBJ2-1, with TRBD2 matching 12 bases. CDR1 DFQATT and CDR2 SNEGSKA come from the germline V gene (reference sequence). Losses at the gene ends were 0 bases for V and 5 bases for J; bases not matched to a gene: 5. The CDR3 has 16 residues. CDR3 nucleotide sequence: TGCAGTGCTAGAGATCGGCTAGCGGGGGGGCACAATGAGCAGTTCTTC. It codes for CSARDRLAGGHNEQFF.

This clonotype was seen at least ten times. The chain employs TRBV20-1 and TRBJ2-4; 7 bases map to TRBD2. This CDR3 has 15 amino acids. V gave up 1 base and J gave up 9 bases; unmatched junction bases: 12. Looked up from germline, CDR1 is DFQATT and CDR2 is SNEGSKA (reference sequence). CDR3 region: CSARVQERGEFIQYF. The CDR3 nucleotides are TGCAGTGCTAGAGTACAGGAGCGGGGTGAATTCATTCAGTACTTC.

This clonotype was seen at least ten times. This chain connects TRBV7-9 to TRBJ2-7; D remains unclear. V lost 2 bases to trimming and J lost 4 bases, with 6 bases between them. Germline lookup yields CDR1 SEHNR and CDR2 FQNEAQ (reference sequence). CDR3 size: 12 residues. This CDR3 is CASSLRAYEQYF. CDR3 DNA sequence: TGTGCCAGCAGCTTACGGGCGTACGAGCAGTACTTC.

With respect to this clonotype: Possible read error: a much larger clone is one base away. The chain joins TRBV6-5 to TRBJ2-2; no clear D gene. V was shortened by 2 bases and J by 6 bases, with 13 bases between the two germline ends. The CDR3 runs 15 residues. CDR1 is MNHEY, CDR2 SVGAGI, per germline. The CDR3 DNA follows: TGTGCCAGCAGTTACAGCAGGAGTACGTCCGGGGAGCTGTTTTTT. It specifies CASSYSRSTSGELFF.

There are a few counts of this clonotype. The chain employs TRBV20-1 and TRBJ1-5; TRBD1 matches 7 bases. V gave up 6 bases and J gave up 3 bases; unmatched junction bases: 8. This CDR3 has 14 residues. The germline V gene encodes CDR1 DFQATT and CDR2 SNEGSKA (reference sequence). CDR3 amino acids: CSAKDRFANQPQHF. In nucleotides, the CDR3 is TGCAGTGCCAAGGACAGGTTTGCCAATCAGCCCCAGCATTTT.

This clonotype has just a few counts. This chain uses TRBV2 with TRBJ2-5; D may be TRBD1 or TRBD2 (5 bases each). The CDR3 length is 15 residues. Between the trimmed V and J ends, which lost 1 base and 5 bases, there was a span of 14 bases. Germline CDR1 and CDR2: SNHLY and FYNNEI. The DNA of the CDR3 is TGTGCCAGCAGTGAAGATGGGGGACGGGGTGAGACCCAGTACTTC. Translating it yields CASSEDGGRGETQYF.

The rearrangement uses TRBV19 and TRBJ1-5; D is uncertain. Germline V gene data show CDR1 as LNHDA and CDR2 as SQIVND (reference sequence). The CDR3 is 14 residues long. Trimming stripped 7 bases from V and 5 bases from J, with 15 bases between. The CDR3 region has the DNA TGTGCCAGTAAAAATCCCGAGATGGATCAGCCCCAGCATTTT. Protein sequence: CASKNPEMDQPQHF.

In its sample, this clonotype was seen many times. The chain links TRBV19 to TRBJ2-4; D is possibly TRBD1 or TRBD2 (5 bases each). There are 14 residues in the CDR3. Trimming removed 1 base from V and 8 bases from J, with 12 bases in between. Germline V gene sequence: CDR1 LNHDA, CDR2 SQIVND (reference sequence). DNA for the CDR3: TGTGCCAGTAGTATAGGCAGGGAGATACACATTCAGTACTTC. This sequence encodes CASSIGREIHIQYF.

This rearrangement joins TRBV9 to TRBJ1-3; D gene unclear. Trimming removed 3 bases from V and 7 bases from J, with 5 bases in between. CDR3 size: 11 residues. Germline loops: CDR1 SGDLS, CDR2 YYNGEE. The CDR3 sequence is CASSGSNTIYF. The CDR3 coding sequence is TGTGCCAGCAGCGGGAGCAACACCATATATTTT.

The rearrangement joins TRBV20-1 to TRBJ2-1; tentatively, D is TRBD1 (6 bases). The CDR3 contains 14 residues. CDR1 and CDR2 (germline): DFQATT, SNEGSKA (reference sequence). Between the trimmed V and J ends, which lost 6 bases and 8 bases, there was a span of 20 bases. CDR3 loop: CSAPGDGRFYEQFF. Written as DNA, the CDR3 is TGCAGTGCCCCAGGGGACGGACGCTTTTATGAGCAGTTCTTC.

This clonotype has ten or more counts. The chain carries TRBV2 and TRBJ1-1; 7 nucleotides align to TRBD1. Germline values: CDR1 SNHLY, CDR2 FYNNEI. J lost 11 bases, V lost 11 bases, and 11 bases had no gene match. The CDR3 consists of 11 residues. CDR3 in DNA: TGTGCCCGATCTGGGACAGAAGAGGCTTTCTTT. As protein: CARSGTEEAFF.